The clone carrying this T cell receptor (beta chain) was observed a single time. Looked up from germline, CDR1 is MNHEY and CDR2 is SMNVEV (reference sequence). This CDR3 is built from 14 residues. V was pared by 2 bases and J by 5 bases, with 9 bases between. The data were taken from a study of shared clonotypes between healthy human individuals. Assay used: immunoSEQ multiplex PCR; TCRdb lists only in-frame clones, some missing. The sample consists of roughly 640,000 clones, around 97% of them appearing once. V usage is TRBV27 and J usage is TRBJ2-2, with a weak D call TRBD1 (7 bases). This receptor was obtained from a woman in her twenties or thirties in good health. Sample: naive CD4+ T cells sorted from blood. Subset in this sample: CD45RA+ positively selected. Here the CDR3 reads CASSLQGGTGELFF. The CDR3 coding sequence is TGTGCCAGCAGTTTACAGGGGGGTACCGGGGAGCTGTTTTTT.